The subject of this entry is one T cell receptor (beta chain). From germline, CDR1 is LGHNA and CDR2 YNFKEQ. The CDR3 is made up of 16 amino acids. V was clipped by 0 bases and J by 2 bases, with 8 bases between them. The data were obtained in a study of blood T cell repertoires in COVID-19. Per the original methods: The authors estimated nucleated cell counts from reference gene primer amplification. TCRdb's table, derived via immunoSEQ multiplex PCR, lists solely in-frame clones and lacks some. V and J calls and clone size follow that table, whereas D and trimming were derived from the DNA. The data show more than 90,000 clones, 60% to 85% seen once.

The TCR was taken from an older man with acute or convalescent COVID-19. The V and J genes are TRBV4-2 and TRBJ2-6; the D is unclear. Sequencing was done on a sample of peripheral blood. CDR3 sequence (DNA): TGTGCCAGCAGCCAAGATCAGTCCCCTGGGGCCAACGTCCTGACTTTC. Protein: CASSQDQSPGANVLTF.